What follows describes a single TCR beta chain. This sample is part of a study of graft-versus-host responses after intestinal transplantation. Whole-study context: Tacrolimus and steroids were given for about 3 years to all recipients after anti-thymocyte globulin induction.

CDR3 length equals 14 residues. CDR1 and CDR2 (germline): SGHTA, FQGTGA. Trimming removed 4 bases from V and 3 bases from J, with 11 bases in between. The method was immunoSEQ multiplex PCR; TCRdb's version includes in-frame clones alone and lacks a portion of them. This sample has about 23,000 clones, with 90% found just once. This TCR was recovered from a human patient who received an intestinal transplant, so some T cells may come from the graft donor. The material was PBMCs, obtained approximately 38 days after intestinal transplant. The V gene is TRBV7-3, the J gene TRBJ2-3, with D hard to call. Here the CDR3 DNA reads TGTGCCAGCAGCTCAATAGGGCTAACAGATACGCAGTATTTT. It yields the protein CASSSIGLTDTQYF. The complete variable domain, with remaining parts taken from reference TRBV7-3 and TRBJ2-3, reads GAGVSQTPSNKVTEKGKYVELRCDPISGHTALYWYRQSLGQGPEFLIYFQGTGAADDSGLPNDRFFAVRPEGSVSTLKIQRTERGDSAVYLCASSSIGLTDTQYFGPGTRLTVL.